This TCR beta chain was identified in a study of blood T cell repertoires in COVID-19. Study-wide context: COVID-19 samples from acute and convalescent phases originated in the United States, Italy and Spain. The cDNA or gDNA used as material had been derived from T cells, B-cell-depleted T cells, or PBMCs.

As originally analysed: Nucleated cell number was recorded as an estimate derived from reference gene primer amplification. Sequencing used immunoSEQ multiplex PCR; TCRdb keeps in-frame clones, though not all of them. D and trimming come from the DNA, and the V and J calls and clone size come from that table. The sample has 250,000 to 300,000 clones, 90% seen once; the top ten hold more than 0.95%. The receptor comes from a woman in her 30s who had recovered from COVID-19. The sequenced sample consisted of PBMCs or T cells enriched from blood (not recorded which).

The CDR3 bases are TGTGCCAGCAGTTTCCCGGGACAGCCCCAGCATTTT. Its protein product is CASSFPGQPQHF. This sequence joins TRBV28 and TRBJ1-5, with D unresolved. CDR1 is MDHEN, CDR2 SYDVKM, per germline. V shed 3 bases and J shed 7 bases, with 7 bases lying between them. The CDR3 is made up of 12 amino acids.